At least ten counts were recorded for the clone carrying this T cell receptor (beta chain). No antigen is known for it. The junction had 13 bases not matched to a gene; V was cut back by 4 bases and J by 4 bases. Germline V CDR1 and CDR2: SGHAT, FQNNGV. The CDR3 consists of 19 residues. The entry originates in a study of CD8 T cells in ankylosing spondylitis. Study results and caveats: For ankylosing spondylitis blood, a TCR beta motif of several highly homologous variants appeared characteristic. Reports say disease-linked clones showed up significantly more in matched ankylosing spondylitis synovial fluid. Disease-associated clonotypes exhibited CD8+ identity and were relatively infrequent in peripheral blood.

Preparation of TCR beta libraries was done by quantitative 5'-RACE with molecular barcodes. TCRdb recomputed calls from the 5' RACE reads with MiXCR, one row per CDR3 protein. The data show 200,000 to 300,000 distinct CDR3 sequences, 10% seen once. The sequence was obtained from a male donor with ankylosing spondylitis or in good health (not recorded which). The chain joins TRBV11-2 to TRBJ2-3, with TRBD2 matching over 14 bases. Sample: blood, either unsorted or a sorted T cell fraction (not recorded which). CDR3 DNA sequence: TGTGCCAGCAGCTCATTCAGCGGGACTAGCGGGAGTCGGGCAGATACGCAGTATTTT. Protein sequence: CASSSFSGTSGSRADTQYF.